The sequence of this TCR beta chain was determined in a study of cytomegalovirus exposure and HLA in healthy donors. CDR3 length: 16 amino acids. Trimming pared 4 bases from V and 8 bases from J, leaving 22 bases between. The V gene's germline CDR1 is SGHRS and CDR2 YFSETQ. 13 Jbeta primers and 60 Vbeta primers were used for the PCR. This table comes from immunoSEQ multiplex PCR, and its TCRdb copy is limited to in-frame clones, with some not included. The repertoire holds around 130,000 clones, with approximately 69% as singletons. This clone was seen only a few times. The chain is built from TRBV5-1 and TRBJ2-1; TRBD1 might be the D (6 bases). The source material was PBMCs. This TCR came from a man aged 40-50 years in good health and CMV-seropositive. The DNA of the CDR3 is TGCGCCAGCAGCCTTCTCGGGACATCCCGTAGAGATGAGCAGTTCTTC. This sequence encodes CASSLLGTSRRDEQFF.